This passage covers 11 T cell receptor beta chains from one sample sequenced in a study of cytomegalovirus exposure and HLA in healthy donors. This PCR relied on a set of 60 Vbeta primers and 13 Jbeta primers. Here immunoSEQ multiplex PCR was the method, and the copy in TCRdb shows in-frame clones only, minus some. The sample shows tens of thousands of clones, 75% to 80% of them seen only once. Sequenced sample: PBMCs. The source is a man between 18 and 35 years old in good health and CMV-seronegative.

In its sample, this clone was seen once. V gene TRBV19 combines with J gene TRBJ1-1; the match to TRBD1 covers 7 bases. The CDR3 totals 14 residues. The V segment lost 5 bases and the J segment 1 base; nucleotides outside the gene matches: 4. CDR1 is LNHDA and CDR2 is SQIVND in the germline V gene (reference sequence). In DNA, the CDR3 is TGTGCCAGTAGTGCCCGGACAGGGAACACTGAAGCTTTCTTT. Protein: CASSARTGNTEAFF.

Only a few counts were recorded for this clone. This sequence joins TRBV4-3 and TRBJ1-1, with D tentatively TRBD1 (5 bases). Trimming took 0 bases from V and 10 from J, leaving 9 bases between them. Per the germline V gene, CDR1 is LGHNA and CDR2 is YSLEER. This CDR3 is built from 12 residues. CDR3 nucleotide sequence: TGCGCCAGCAGCCAAGACTGGGGGGGAGCTTTCTTT. Its translation: CASSQDWGGAFF.

The chain couples TRBV5-1 to TRBJ1-4; no definite D call. The CDR3 extends over 15 amino acids. Germline CDR1 SGHRS, CDR2 YFSETQ. Deletions cut 3 bases from V and 6 bases from J, with 15 bases between. The CDR3 reads CASSSTGREHEKLFF. CDR3 sequence (DNA): TGCGCCAGCAGCTCGACGGGAAGAGAGCATGAAAAACTGTTTTTT.

The chain links TRBV5-5 to TRBJ1-1, with a possible D match to TRBD1 (5 bases). Trimming pared 2 bases from V and 4 bases from J, leaving 9 bases between. Germline V gene data show CDR1 as SGHKS and CDR2 as YYEKEE (reference sequence). The CDR3 spans 13 residues. CDR3 in amino acids: CASSFREPTEAFF. As DNA, the CDR3 is TGTGCCAGCAGCTTCAGGGAACCCACTGAAGCTTTCTTT.

CDR3 in DNA: TGTGCCAGCAGTTTAGGTGGAACAGGGAACCTTAACTATGGCTACACCTTC. It encodes CASSLGGTGNLNYGYTF. The rearrangement uses TRBV27 and TRBJ1-2; maybe TRBD1 (6 bases). The CDR3 runs 17 residues. Trimming shortened V by 2 bases and J by 1 base, and 17 bases separated the two germline ends. Germline V gene lookup returns CDR1 MNHEY and CDR2 SMNVEV (reference sequence).

Written as DNA, the CDR3 is TGTGCCAGCAGCTTAGGGGACTTTGGGGCCAACGTCCTGACTTTC. Protein product: CASSLGDFGANVLTF. The chain is built from TRBV7-8 and TRBJ2-6; D possibly corresponds to TRBD2 (6 bases). Germline lookup yields CDR1 SGHVS and CDR2 FQNEAQ. V dropped 1 base and J dropped 3 bases, with 7 bases sitting between them. The CDR3 runs 15 residues.

The genes are TRBV7-7 and TRBJ2-5, with 9 bases that match TRBD1. CDR3 length: 15 residues. The J segment lost 4 bases and the V segment lost 5 bases, leaving 8 bases of the junction unmatched. Germline values: CDR1 SSHAT, CDR2 FNYEAQ (reference sequence). The CDR3 reads CASSPSTGGGETQYF. Here the CDR3 DNA reads TGTGCCAGCAGCCCTTCCACAGGGGGCGGAGAGACCCAGTACTTC.

The rearrangement links TRBV10-1 to TRBJ2-2; no definite D call. CDR3 length equals 14 residues. In germline, CDR1 is WNHNN, CDR2 SYGVQD (reference sequence). V lost 4 bases and J lost 0, with 6 bases in between. As DNA, the CDR3 is TGCGCCAGCAGTGTTCAGGCGAACACCGGGGAGCTGTTTTTT. It yields the protein CASSVQANTGELFF.

J is TRBJ1-5 and V is TRBV19; TRBD1 aligns across 8 bases. The junction had 9 bases not matched to a gene; V was cut back by 5 bases and J by 6 bases. This CDR3 comprises 15 residues. CDR1 LNHDA and CDR2 SQIVND come from the germline V gene (reference sequence). CDR3 nucleotides: TGTGCCAGTAGTGTCGCCGGGACAGGAGGTCAGCCCCAGCATTTT. Amino acid sequence: CASSVAGTGGQPQHF.

J is TRBJ1-2 and V is TRBV9, with D tentatively TRBD1 (6 bases). V was pared by 0 bases and J by 6 bases, with 15 bases between. Germline V gene lookup returns CDR1 SGDLS and CDR2 YYNGEE. The CDR3 consists of 15 residues. The CDR3 DNA is TGTGCCAGCAGCGTAGAGTCTATCGGGGGGCATGGCTACACCTTC. It translates to CASSVESIGGHGYTF.

This clone appeared a few times. The V and J genes are TRBV7-9 and TRBJ1-6; tentative D call: TRBD1 (5 bases). The germline V gene encodes CDR1 SEHNR and CDR2 FQNEAQ (reference sequence). The V end was cut by 7 bases, the J end by 10 bases, with 11 bases between. This CDR3 has 12 amino acids. This chain's CDR3 is CASMGGESPLHF. The CDR3 region has the DNA TGTGCCAGCATGGGGGGGGAATCACCCCTCCACTTT.